At least ten counts were recorded for the clone carrying this TCR beta chain. Its antigen is unidentified. The data originate from a study of shared clonotypes between healthy human individuals. Whole-study findings and limits: Sorted-subset sequencing was shown by rarefaction to be incomplete despite large depth.

In germline, CDR1 is SGHTA, CDR2 FQGNSA. The trim removed 3 bases at V and 8 bases at J, leaving 5 bases unmatched. The CDR3 extends over 13 amino acids. Tens of thousands of T cell genomes (around 190 ng DNA) went into each sorted-subset replicate. As handled by the study authors: Junction-only sequences without quality scores were provided by ImmunoSEQ, so filtering was different. Method: immunoSEQ multiplex PCR; TCRdb's copy keeps in-frame clones and lacks some. D and trimming come from the DNA, and the V and J calls and clone size come from that table. Here the sample spans some 2,000,000 clones, 85% to 95% being singletons.

The chain has TRBV7-2 and TRBJ1-2; 8 bases match TRBD1. This receptor was taken from a man younger than 35 in good health. Sequencing was carried out using naive CD4+ T cells sorted from blood. Subset in this sample: CD45RA+ positively selected. The CDR3 nucleotides are TGTGCCAGCAGCTTGGAACAGGGGGGAGGCTACACCTTC. Translation gives CASSLEQGGGYTF.